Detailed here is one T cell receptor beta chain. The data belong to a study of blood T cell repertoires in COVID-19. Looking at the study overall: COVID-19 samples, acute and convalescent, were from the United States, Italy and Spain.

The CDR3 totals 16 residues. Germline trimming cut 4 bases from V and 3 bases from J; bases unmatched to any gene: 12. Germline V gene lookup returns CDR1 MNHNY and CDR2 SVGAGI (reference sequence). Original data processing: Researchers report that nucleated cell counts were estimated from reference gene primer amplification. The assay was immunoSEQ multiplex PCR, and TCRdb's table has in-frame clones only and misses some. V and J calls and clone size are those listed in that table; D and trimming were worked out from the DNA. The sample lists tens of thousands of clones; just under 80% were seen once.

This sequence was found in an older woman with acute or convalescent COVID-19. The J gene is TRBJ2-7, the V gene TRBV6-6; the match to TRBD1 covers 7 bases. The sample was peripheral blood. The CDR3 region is CASSSLIGQAFYEQYF. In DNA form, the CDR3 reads TGTGCCAGCAGTTCCTTGATTGGACAGGCGTTCTACGAGCAGTACTTC.